This entry lists 27 T cell receptor beta chains sequenced from one sample in a study of blood T cell repertoires in COVID-19. TCRdb's copy holds only in-frame clones and misses some; the assay was immunoSEQ multiplex PCR. The data show approximately 53,000 clones, 75% to 85% seen once. Sequenced material: peripheral blood. These receptors all stem from a man aged 35-49 years with acute or convalescent COVID-19.

V gene TRBV19 combines with J gene TRBJ1-4; D possibly corresponds to TRBD1 (6 bases). V was cut by 5 bases and J by 8 bases, with 15 bases left in between. CDR1 and CDR2 (germline): LNHDA, SQIVND (reference sequence). This CDR3 contains 14 residues. CDR3 nucleotides: TGTGCCAGTAGTGGGGGCCCTATGGGAGAAAAACTGTTTTTT. Its translation: CASSGGPMGEKLFF.

The rearrangement joins TRBV5-6 to TRBJ2-7, with D perhaps TRBD2 (5 bases). V lost 0 bases to trimming and J lost 1 base, with 14 bases between them. The CDR3 covers 16 residues. CDR1 is SGHDT, CDR2 YYEEEE, per germline. In DNA form, the CDR3 reads TGTGCCAGCAGCTTGGCGTTAGCGTTAAGGTCCTACGAGCAGTACTTC. Translating gives CASSLALALRSYEQYF.

This clone is medium-sized in the sample. J is TRBJ1-1 and V is TRBV12-3 or TRBV12-4; unclear D gene. The CDR3 is made up of 13 amino acids. Trimming left V 3 bases short and J 5 bases short, with 10 bases between. The CDR3 DNA follows: TGTGCCAGCAGTTTCTCGGGAAAAACTGAAGCTTTCTTT. Translated, it gives CASSFSGKTEAFF.

This chain links TRBV19 with TRBJ1-2; tentatively, D is TRBD1 (5 bases). The CDR3 contains 14 residues. V lost 6 bases to trimming and J lost 5 bases, with 16 bases between them. From germline, CDR1 is LNHDA and CDR2 SQIVND (reference sequence). In nucleotides, the CDR3 is TGTGCCAGTAGCGACCGGGGACTGAGTTATGGCTACACCTTC. This sequence encodes CASSDRGLSYGYTF.

The chain recombines TRBV30 with TRBJ2-5; TRBD2 matches at 15 bases. This CDR3 is 17 amino acids long. V was pared by 2 bases and J by 5 bases, with 9 bases of the junction left unmatched. Per germline, CDR1 GTSNPN and CDR2 SVGIG (reference sequence). The CDR3 sequence: CAWSPGLAGGPRETQYF. In nucleotides, the CDR3 is TGTGCCTGGAGTCCCGGACTAGCGGGAGGGCCGAGGGAGACCCAGTACTTC.

The chain recombines TRBV30 with TRBJ1-4; unclear D gene. The CDR3 consists of 13 residues. The germline V and J ends were trimmed by 7 bases and 3 bases, with 12 bases remaining between them. Germline V lookup: CDR1 GTSNPN, CDR2 SVGIG (reference sequence). CDR3 in amino acids: CASTLQPNEKLFF. The CDR3 nucleotides are TGTGCCTCGACGTTACAGCCTAATGAAAAACTGTTTTTT.

This chain connects TRBV5-1 to TRBJ1-2; 8 bases fit TRBD1. The CDR3 runs to 14 residues. Germline trimming cut 4 bases from V and 5 bases from J; bases unmatched to any gene: 7. Germline CDR1 SGHRS, CDR2 YFSETQ. This CDR3 reads CASSPTGEQYGYTF. The CDR3 nucleotides read TGCGCCAGCAGCCCGACAGGGGAGCAGTATGGCTACACCTTC.

The chain links TRBV6-2 or TRBV6-3 to TRBJ2-3, with no clear D. The CDR3 extends over 16 amino acids. V dropped 5 bases and J dropped 1 base, with 16 bases sitting between them. Germline CDR1 is MNHEY and CDR2 is SVGEGT. The CDR3 sequence is CASSPRGDMGTDTQYF. The CDR3 DNA sequence: TGTGCCAGCAGTCCCAGAGGAGATATGGGCACAGATACGCAGTATTTT.

This rearrangement joins TRBV4-1 to TRBJ2-1; D may be TRBD2 (6 bases). Germline assignment: CDR1 MGHRA and CDR2 YSYEKL. Trimming took 4 bases from V and 3 from J, leaving 7 bases between them. The CDR3 runs 13 residues. CDR3 nucleotides: TGCGCCAGCAGCCGGGACTTCTACAATGAGCAGTTCTTC. It codes for CASSRDFYNEQFF.

This chain joins TRBV28 and TRBJ1-4; D unresolved. This CDR3 comprises 14 residues. Trimming shortened V by 3 bases and J by 8 bases, and 13 bases separated the two germline ends. Per germline, CDR1 MDHEN and CDR2 SYDVKM. DNA for the CDR3: TGTGCCAGCAGTTTGAGAGGCGATTTCGAAAAACTGTTTTTT. This gives the protein CASSLRGDFEKLFF.

This chain joins TRBV24-1 and TRBJ2-2; D remains ambiguous. Deletions cut 1 base from V and 8 bases from J, with 7 bases between. Germline V gives CDR1 KGHDR, CDR2 SFDVKD. The CDR3 runs 13 residues. CDR3 DNA sequence: TGTGCCACCAGTGATTTCGGTGTTGGGGAGCTGTTTTTT. This gives the protein CATSDFGVGELFF.

This chain uses TRBV2 with TRBJ1-2; the match to TRBD1 covers 7 bases. The CDR3 length is 15 residues. The V gene's germline CDR1 is SNHLY and CDR2 FYNNEI. The V segment lost 6 bases and the J segment 2 bases; nucleotides outside the gene matches: 9. The CDR3, as DNA: TGTGCCAGCAGAGGGGGACAGCTTTCGAACTATGGCTACACCTTC. Its protein is CASRGGQLSNYGYTF.

This clone has just a few counts. This chain uses TRBV30 with TRBJ2-3; D remains ambiguous. Trimming stripped 1 base from V and 5 bases from J, with 4 bases between. The CDR3 runs to 11 residues. CDR1 GTSNPN and CDR2 SVGIG come from the germline V gene (reference sequence). CDR3 loop: CAWSAKDTQYF. The DNA for the CDR3 is TGTGCCTGGAGTGCCAAAGATACGCAGTATTTT.

The table lists this clone with a count of one. This chain connects TRBV30 to TRBJ2-7, with D maybe TRBD2 (6 bases). The ends were cut back, 3 bases at V and 7 bases at J, with 19 bases in the middle. This CDR3 is built from 14 residues. CDR1 and CDR2 (germline): GTSNPN, SVGIG (reference sequence). The CDR3 loop reads CAWSAGTRRIEQYF. DNA of the CDR3: TGTGCCTGGAGCGCCGGGACTCGCCGAATTGAGCAGTACTTC.

Written as DNA, the CDR3 is TGTGCCAGCAGCTTAGGGACAGGGGCCACTGAAGCTTTCTTT. As protein: CASSLGTGATEAFF. The V gene is TRBV7-8, the J gene TRBJ1-1; 9 positions agree with TRBD1. The CDR3 is 14 amino acids. The germline gives CDR1 SGHVS, CDR2 FQNEAQ. Losses at the gene ends were 1 base for V and 4 bases for J; bases not matched to a gene: 1.

This rearrangement joins TRBV3-1 (or the pseudogene TRBV3-2) to TRBJ1-2; D is perhaps TRBD1 (6 bases). V lost 1 base and J 6 bases, leaving 12 bases between the germline ends. Germline assignment: CDR1 LGHDT and CDR2 YNNKEL (reference sequence). This CDR3 contains 14 residues. This chain's CDR3 is CASSQGQGNNGYTF. The CDR3 region has the DNA TGTGCCAGCAGCCAAGGGCAGGGGAATAATGGCTACACCTTC.

This clone was observed a single time. The chain couples TRBV6-6 to TRBJ2-1, with 8 bases aligning to TRBD2. The CDR3 is made up of 14 amino acids. Germline loops: CDR1 MNHNY, CDR2 SVGAGI (reference sequence). After removal of 2 bases from V and 7 bases from J, the junction contained 4 bases not matched to a gene. The CDR3 spells CASSYPGGANEQFF. CDR3 in DNA: TGTGCCAGCAGTTACCCGGGGGGGGCTAATGAGCAGTTCTTC.

This chain connects TRBV5-4 to TRBJ1-2; the D is unclear. V dropped 0 bases and J dropped 7 bases, with 10 bases sitting between them. The CDR3 consists of 13 residues. The germline V gene encodes CDR1 SGHNT and CDR2 YYREEE (reference sequence). The CDR3 loop reads CASSLDGSRGYTF. CDR3 coding DNA: TGTGCCAGCAGCTTGGATGGGAGCCGTGGCTACACCTTC. Full variable domain (remainder filled in from reference TRBV5-4 and TRBJ1-2): ETGVTQSPTHLIKTRGQQVTLRCSSQSGHNTVSWYQQALGQGPQFIFQYYREEENGRGNFPPRFSGLQFPNYSSELNVNALELDDSALYLCASSLDGSRGYTFGSGTRLTVV.

By sample share, this clone is medium-sized. The chain combines TRBV7-9 with TRBJ2-1, with 11 bases aligning to TRBD2. Losses at the gene ends were 5 bases for V and 8 bases for J; bases not matched to a gene: 8. Germline CDR1 SEHNR, CDR2 FQNEAQ (reference sequence). The CDR3 length is 15 residues. This CDR3 is CASSQTSGGRDEQFF. As DNA, the CDR3 is TGTGCCAGCAGCCAAACTAGCGGGGGTAGAGATGAGCAGTTCTTC.

The chain links TRBV5-5 to TRBJ1-2; D is unclear. V lost 4 bases to trimming and J lost 0 bases, with 10 bases between them. Germline V lookup: CDR1 SGHKS, CDR2 YYEKEE (reference sequence). The length of the CDR3 is 14 residues. The CDR3 nucleotides are TGTGCCAGCAGCATCCTAGGATCTAACTATGGCTACACCTTC. Protein sequence: CASSILGSNYGYTF. Full variable domain (outside the CDR3, taken from reference TRBV5-5 and TRBJ1-2): DAGVTQSPTHLIKTRGQQVTLRCSPISGHKSVSWYQQVLGQGPQFIFQYYEKEERGRGNFPDRFSARQFPNYSSELNVNALLLGDSALYLCASSILGSNYGYTFGSGTRLTVV.

This clone was recorded only once. This sequence joins TRBV3-1 (or the pseudogene TRBV3-2) and TRBJ2-5; 7 bases are a match to TRBD2. Unmatched junction bases numbered 8, after V lost 4 bases and J lost 3 bases. The CDR3 is 15 amino acids. CDR1 is LGHDT and CDR2 is YNNKEL in the germline V gene (reference sequence). The CDR3 sequence is CASSPTSGTKETQYF. CDR3 in DNA: TGTGCCAGCAGCCCAACATCCGGGACTAAAGAGACCCAGTACTTC.

The chain has TRBV5-4 and TRBJ2-1; TRBD1 matches at 9 bases. Germline values: CDR1 SGHNT, CDR2 YYREEE (reference sequence). Trimming at V came to 4 bases and at J to 5 bases, leaving 7 bases not matched to a gene. This CDR3 comprises 15 residues. This CDR3 reads CASSVDRGFNNEQFF. CDR3 bases: TGTGCCAGCAGCGTTGACAGGGGGTTCAACAATGAGCAGTTCTTC.

This chain links TRBV9 with TRBJ1-6; D not resolved. Germline-derived CDR1 and CDR2 are SGDLS and YYNGEE. This CDR3 has 13 amino acids. Trimming removed 5 bases from V and 11 bases from J, with 14 bases in between. For the CDR3, the DNA is TGTGCCAGCAGTGACACAGACGGGACACCCCTCCACTTT. Amino acids: CASSDTDGTPLHF.

The rearrangement uses TRBV5-1 and TRBJ2-3; weak D call: TRBD2 (5 bases). This CDR3 comprises 15 residues. Germline CDR1 is SGHRS and CDR2 is YFSETQ. V was shortened by 3 bases and J by 0 bases, with 11 bases between the two germline ends. The CDR3: CASSWTPTSTDTQYF. The CDR3 region has the DNA TGCGCCAGCAGCTGGACTCCGACTAGCACAGATACGCAGTATTTT. Combining the CDR3 with reference TRBV5-1 and TRBJ2-3 gives the whole variable domain KAGVTQTPRYLIKTRGQQVTLSCSPISGHRSVSWYQQTPGQGLQFLFEYFSETQRNKGNFPGRFSGRQFSNSRSEMNVSTLELGDSALYLCASSWTPTSTDTQYFGPGTRLTVL.

This clone rates as medium-sized. The chain combines TRBV2 with TRBJ1-5, with 10 bases lining up with TRBD1. The CDR3 length is 18 residues. Trimming cost V 5 bases and J 1 base; bases outside gene matches: 11. Germline CDR1 reads SNHLY; CDR2 reads FYNNEI. CDR3 DNA: TGTGCCAGCAGTACCCCGGGACAGGGGTCTTGGAGCAATCAGCCCCAGCATTTT. Translating it yields CASSTPGQGSWSNQPQHF.

The genes are TRBV3-1 (or the pseudogene TRBV3-2) and TRBJ2-3, with no clear D. The CDR3 contains 13 residues. V was clipped by 4 bases and J by 7 bases, with 12 bases between them. Germline V gene sequence: CDR1 LGHDT, CDR2 YNNKEL (reference sequence). The CDR3: CASSRAYPYTQYF. In DNA form, the CDR3 reads TGTGCCAGCAGCCGAGCCTACCCGTATACGCAGTATTTT.

In this sample, this clone turned up a few times. CDR3 amino acids: CASSLLVGELFF. The DNA for the CDR3 is TGTGCCAGCAGTCTACTAGTCGGGGAGCTGTTTTTT. The chain has TRBV12-3 or TRBV12-4 and TRBJ2-2, with D maybe TRBD2 (5 bases). V was pared by 5 bases and J by 7 bases, with 8 bases between. The CDR3 is made up of 12 amino acids.